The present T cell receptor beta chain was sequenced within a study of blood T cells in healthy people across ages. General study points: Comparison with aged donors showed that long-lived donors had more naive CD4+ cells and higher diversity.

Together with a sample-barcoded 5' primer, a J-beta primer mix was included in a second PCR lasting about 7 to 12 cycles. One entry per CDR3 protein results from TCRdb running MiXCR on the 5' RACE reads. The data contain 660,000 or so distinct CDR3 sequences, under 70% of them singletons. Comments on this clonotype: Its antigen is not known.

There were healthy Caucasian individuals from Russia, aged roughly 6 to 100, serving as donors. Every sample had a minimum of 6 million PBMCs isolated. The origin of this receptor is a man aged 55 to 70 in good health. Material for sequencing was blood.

The CDR3 here is CASSRSPASVETQYF. DNA of the CDR3: TGTGCCAGCAGTCGAAGCCCCGCTAGCGTAGAGACCCAGTACTTC. The rearrangement joins TRBV6-2 or TRBV6-3 to TRBJ2-5, with TRBD2 as a possible D gene (6 bases). V lost 5 bases, J lost 4 bases, and 17 bases lay in between. This CDR3 region has 15 residues. The germline CDR1 and CDR2 sequences are MNHEY and SVGEGT.